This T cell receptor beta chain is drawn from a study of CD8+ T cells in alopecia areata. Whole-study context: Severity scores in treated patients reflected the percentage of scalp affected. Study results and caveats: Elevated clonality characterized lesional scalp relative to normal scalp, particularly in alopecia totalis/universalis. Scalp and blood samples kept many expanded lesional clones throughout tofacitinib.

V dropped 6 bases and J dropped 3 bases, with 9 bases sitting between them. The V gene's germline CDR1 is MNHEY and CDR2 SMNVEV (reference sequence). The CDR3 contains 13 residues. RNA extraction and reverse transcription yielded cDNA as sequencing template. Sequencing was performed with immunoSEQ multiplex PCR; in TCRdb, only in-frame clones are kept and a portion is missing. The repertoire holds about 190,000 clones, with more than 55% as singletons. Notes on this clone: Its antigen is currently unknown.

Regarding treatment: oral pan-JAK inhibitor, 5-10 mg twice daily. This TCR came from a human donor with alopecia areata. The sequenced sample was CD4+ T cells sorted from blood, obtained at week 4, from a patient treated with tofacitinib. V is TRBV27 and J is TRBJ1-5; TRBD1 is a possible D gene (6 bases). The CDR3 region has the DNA TGTGCCAGCAGAAGGGACATCAATCAGCCCCAGCATTTT. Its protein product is CASRRDINQPQHF.